Below are 21 T cell receptor beta chains sequenced from a single sample in a study of CD8 T cells in ankylosing spondylitis (dated by TCRdb to the late 2010s). Library prep was done by 5' RACE. The sequencer listed for this sample is Illumina HiSeq 2500. In-frame beta chains were kept once TCRdb had trimmed the public reads at Q25 with fastp and called clones with MiXCR. Every CDR3 protein is listed once, alongside the most common genes and DNA of its rows. This sample holds about 130,000 distinct CDR3 sequences; around 7% were observed only once. 9% to 15% of the sample is in the top ten clones. The material sequenced was blood, either unsorted or a sorted T cell fraction (not recorded which). The origin of the receptors is a male donor with ankylosing spondylitis or in good health (not recorded which).

This clonotype has ten or more counts. The chain couples TRBV20-1 to TRBJ2-1; 8 bases align to TRBD2. This CDR3 is built from 14 residues. The V segment lost 3 bases and the J segment 3 bases; nucleotides outside the gene matches: 4. Germline values: CDR1 DFQATT, CDR2 SNEGSKA (reference sequence). CDR3 region: CSASLAGLYNEQFF. CDR3 nucleotide sequence: TGCAGTGCTAGCTTAGCGGGACTCTACAATGAGCAGTTCTTC.

This clonotype was detected only once. V usage is TRBV20-1 and J usage is TRBJ2-3; tentative D call: TRBD1 (6 bases). The CDR3 spans 13 residues. Germline V gene data show CDR1 as DFQATT and CDR2 as SNEGSKA (reference sequence). Trimming cost V 7 bases and J 4 bases, with 15 bases left between them. The CDR3 DNA follows: TGCAGTGTAAAAGGGGGTGTTCCAGATACGCAGTATTTT. It yields the protein CSVKGGVPDTQYF.

This clonotype was observed at least ten times. This chain connects TRBV12-3 or TRBV12-4 to TRBJ2-2, with D uncertain. V was pared by 8 bases and J by 0 bases, with 16 bases between. This CDR3 has 16 amino acids. CDR3 sequence reads: CASAFRTPANTGELFF. The CDR3 DNA is TGTGCCAGCGCATTCAGGACGCCTGCGAACACCGGGGAGCTGTTTTTT.

This clonotype was seen at least ten times. The V call is TRBV10-3, the J call TRBJ2-1; TRBD2 matches 16 bases. The CDR3 covers 18 residues. The germline V gene encodes CDR1 ENHRY and CDR2 SYGVKD. V gave up 7 bases and J gave up 8 bases; unmatched junction bases: 14. In nucleotides, the CDR3 is TGTGCCATCAATGGACCGCCGGGACTAGCGGGAGGGCGCGATGAGCAGTTCTTC. As protein: CAINGPPGLAGGRDEQFF.

The gene calls are TRBV28 and TRBJ1-4, with D hard to call. V was shortened by 6 bases and J by 6 bases, with 8 bases between the two germline ends. The CDR3 is 12 amino acids. CDR1 MDHEN and CDR2 SYDVKM come from the germline V gene. CDR3 nucleotides: TGTGCCAGCAGATCCCTGGATGAAAAACTGTTTTTT. It specifies CASRSLDEKLFF.

The table lists this clonotype with many counts. V is TRBV20-1 and J is TRBJ2-3, with 14 bases fitting TRBD2. The J segment lost 2 bases and the V segment lost 6 bases, leaving 7 bases of the junction unmatched. This CDR3 contains 16 residues. Germline loops: CDR1 DFQATT, CDR2 SNEGSKA (reference sequence). The CDR3 DNA is TGCAGTGCCCCAGGACTAGCGGGGGGCTTCACAGATACGCAGTATTTT. This encodes CSAPGLAGGFTDTQYF.

This clonotype was seen repeatedly, ten times or more. This chain joins TRBV7-2 and TRBJ1-5, with D maybe TRBD1 (5 bases). The CDR3 consists of 16 residues. The ends were cut back, 5 bases at V and 7 bases at J, with 21 bases in the middle. Germline V gene data show CDR1 as SGHTA and CDR2 as FQGNSA. The CDR3 loop reads CASSPITVGLGQPQHF. DNA of the CDR3: TGTGCCAGCAGCCCTATCACGGTGGGGCTTGGGCAGCCCCAGCATTTT.

This clonotype was recorded many times. The chain has TRBV9 and TRBJ1-3; 7 positions agree with TRBD1. Germline V gene sequence: CDR1 SGDLS, CDR2 YYNGEE. V was clipped by 3 bases and J by 4 bases; unmatched bases: 10. The CDR3 extends over 16 amino acids. CDR3 sequence reads: CASSAGDSWGGNTIYF. The DNA for the CDR3 is TGTGCCAGCAGCGCGGGGGACAGCTGGGGCGGAAACACCATATATTTT.

This clonotype appeared many times. This chain connects TRBV15 to TRBJ1-1; D gene unclear. The V and J ends lost 0 bases and 4 bases respectively, with 12 bases between them. This CDR3 is 15 amino acids long. Germline CDR1 and CDR2: LNHNV and YYDKDF (reference sequence). CDR3 coding DNA: TGTGCCACCAGCAGAGACCAGGTGGGTACCACTGAAGCTTTCTTT. It translates to CATSRDQVGTTEAFF.

This clonotype was detected many times. The chain recombines TRBV7-3 with TRBJ1-1; tentative D call: TRBD1 (5 bases). Germline V gene data show CDR1 as SGHTA and CDR2 as FQGTGA. Trimming removed 5 bases from V and 3 bases from J, with 25 bases in between. This CDR3 has 18 amino acids. The CDR3 region is CASSGSGDRGVDDTEAFF. The CDR3 DNA sequence: TGTGCCAGCAGCGGTAGCGGGGATAGGGGTGTGGACGACACTGAAGCTTTCTTT.

This clonotype was found many times. The gene calls are TRBV20-1 and TRBJ2-3; the match to TRBD1 covers 8 bases. The germline gives CDR1 DFQATT, CDR2 SNEGSKA (reference sequence). V shed 0 bases and J 6 bases; nucleotides not matched to a gene: 2. This CDR3 spans 13 amino acids. The CDR3 coding sequence is TGCAGTGCTAGAGAACAGGGGGAGGATACGCAGTATTTT. This gives the protein CSAREQGEDTQYF.

This clonotype was found many times. V gene TRBV29-1 combines with J gene TRBJ2-2; no firm D call. The CDR3 runs 13 residues. Germline lookup yields CDR1 SQVTM and CDR2 ANQGSEA. V was shortened by 5 bases and J by 0 bases, with 7 bases between the two germline ends. DNA of the CDR3: TGCAGCGTTCTACTCGCGAACACCGGGGAGCTGTTTTTT. Translation: CSVLLANTGELFF.

This clonotype was recorded at least ten times. This chain connects TRBV5-1 to TRBJ2-1, with D perhaps matching TRBD2 (6 bases). Germline loops: CDR1 SGHRS, CDR2 YFSETQ. There are 15 residues in the CDR3. The CDR3 loop is CAREGGEGLHNEQFF. The CDR3 DNA follows: TGCGCTCGAGAGGGCGGGGAAGGTCTCCACAATGAGCAGTTCTTC. The full variable domain, completed using reference TRBV5-1 and TRBJ2-1, is KAGVTQTPRYLIKTRGQQVTLSCSPISGHRSVSWYQQTPGQGLQFLFEYFSETQRNKGNFPGRFSGRQFSNSRSEMNVSTLELGDSALYLCAREGGEGLHNEQFFGPGTRLTVL.

This clonotype occurred many times. The chain couples TRBV12-3 or TRBV12-4 to TRBJ2-7, with TRBD1 matching 7 bases. V was clipped by 9 bases and J by 3 bases; unmatched bases: 11. The CDR3 has 14 amino acids. CDR3 in DNA: TGTGCCAGTGCTGTGGGACAGAGCTACTACGAGCAGTACTTC. Residues: CASAVGQSYYEQYF.

This clonotype was seen at least ten times. The rearrangement uses TRBV7-2 and TRBJ2-1; TRBD1 aligns across 7 bases. This CDR3 contains 15 residues. Germline V gene data show CDR1 as SGHTA and CDR2 as FQGNSA. V trimming: 3 bases; J trimming: 3 bases; junction bases outside the gene matches: 5. The CDR3 is CASSFPQGFYNEQFF. In nucleotides, the CDR3 is TGTGCCAGCAGCTTCCCACAGGGGTTCTACAATGAGCAGTTCTTC.

This clonotype was recorded at least ten times. The genes are TRBV28 and TRBJ2-7; D uncertain. There are 15 residues in the CDR3. V lost 1 base, J lost 5 bases, and 15 bases lay in between. Germline assignment: CDR1 MDHEN and CDR2 SYDVKM. This CDR3 is CASSLFIGAGHEQYF. The CDR3 bases are TGTGCCAGCAGTTTATTTATTGGCGCCGGACACGAGCAGTACTTC. Together with reference TRBV28 and TRBJ2-7, the CDR3 gives the full variable domain: DVKVTQSSRYLVKRTGEKVFLECVQDMDHENMFWYRQDPGLGLRLIYFSYDVKMKEKGDIPEGYSVSREKKERFSLILESASTNQTSMYLCASSLFIGAGHEQYFGPGTRLTVT.

This clonotype showed up many times. The chain is built from TRBV18 and TRBJ1-4; a possible D gene is TRBD1 (6 bases). This CDR3 has 14 amino acids. The germline V gene has CDR1 KGHSH and CDR2 LQKENI. V lost 3 bases and J 8 bases, leaving 13 bases between the germline ends. CDR3: CASSPGTMGEKLFF. For the CDR3, the DNA is TGTGCCAGCTCACCGGGGACAATGGGGGAAAAACTGTTTTTT.

This clonotype was picked up many times. The V gene is TRBV29-1, the J gene TRBJ1-4; 7 bases are a match to TRBD1. Trimming at V came to 5 bases and at J to 0 bases, leaving 6 bases not matched to a gene. This CDR3 spans 15 amino acids. Germline values: CDR1 SQVTM, CDR2 ANQGSEA. DNA for the CDR3: TGCAGCGTTATCCAGACAGGGACAACTAATGAAAAACTGTTTTTT. Residues: CSVIQTGTTNEKLFF.

The V and J genes are TRBV14 and TRBJ2-7; 9 nucleotides align to TRBD1. CDR1 and CDR2 (germline): SGHDN, FVKESK. Trimming cost V 1 base and J 2 bases; bases outside gene matches: 3. CDR3 size: 15 residues. The CDR3 DNA reads TGTGCCAGCAGCCAAGGGACAGGGGACGCCTACGAGCAGTACTTC. Encoded protein: CASSQGTGDAYEQYF.

This clonotype has ten or more counts. The chain recombines TRBV7-9 with TRBJ2-3; D ambiguous. Trimming pared 5 bases from V and 0 bases from J, leaving 3 bases between. The V gene's germline CDR1 is SEHNR and CDR2 FQNEAQ (reference sequence). This CDR3 is built from 12 residues. The CDR3 coding sequence is TGTGCCAGCAGCCCTAGCACAGATACGCAGTATTTT. It codes for CASSPSTDTQYF.

V gene TRBV20-1 combines with J gene TRBJ2-7; D might be TRBD1 or TRBD2, each matching 5 bases. CDR1 is DFQATT and CDR2 is SNEGSKA in the germline V gene (reference sequence). V was shortened by 1 base and J by 0 bases, with 7 bases between the two germline ends. CDR3 size: 13 residues. CDR3 sequence: CSARGGTSYEQYF. The CDR3 nucleotides are TGCAGTGCTAGAGGTGGGACCTCCTACGAGCAGTACTTC.